Presented here are 20 T cell receptor beta chains from one specimen sequenced in a study of spatial heterogeneity in lung cancer. Time point reported: sample taken at primary tumor resection. Unsorted tumor, nontumor lung tissue or cryopreserved PBMC supplied the whole RNA. Using its own MiXCR run on the 5' RACE reads, TCRdb lists one record per CDR3 protein. The data hold approximately 3,300 distinct CDR3 sequences, with around 32% observed a single time. The specimen was PBMCs, collected at surgery. These receptors all come from a female donor with early-stage non-small cell lung cancer.

This clonotype was counted a few times. This beta chain came through as a stray read in a library set up for alpha chains, and its size says little. The chain recombines TRBV6-2 or TRBV6-3 with TRBJ2-5; a possible D gene is TRBD2 (7 bases). This CDR3 is 16 amino acids long. Trimming stripped 2 bases from V and 4 bases from J, with 17 bases between. The V gene's germline CDR1 is MNHEY and CDR2 SVGEGT. CDR3 protein: CASSYGAGATGETQYF. DNA for the CDR3: TGTGCCAGCAGTTACGGGGCGGGGGCTACGGGAGAGACCCAGTACTTC.

This clonotype was detected a few times. This beta chain lies outside the target of a library built for alpha chains; its clone size means little. The chain employs TRBV20-1 and TRBJ2-3; no definite D call. The CDR3 totals 18 residues. CDR1 is DFQATT and CDR2 is SNEGSKA in the germline V gene (reference sequence). Trimming removed 0 bases from V and 4 bases from J, with 23 bases in between. The CDR3 nucleotides are TGCAGTGCTAGAGATCTAGGGATCTCGCGACTTGCCGCAGATACGCAGTATTTT. Its translation is CSARDLGISRLAADTQYF.

Points on this clonotype: The library was built for alpha chains, so this beta chain is an off-target read and its size means little. In nucleotides, the CDR3 is TGTGCCATCGAGCCTGGAGGGGCCAACGTCCTGACTTTC. It translates to CAIEPGGANVLTF. The V call is TRBV10-3, the J call TRBJ2-6; D gene unclear. This CDR3 region has 13 residues. V lost 8 bases, J lost 4 bases, and 9 bases lay in between. Germline V gene lookup returns CDR1 ENHRY and CDR2 SYGVKD.

Remarks on this clonotype: An end of the junction differs from the germline gene, which may be a read error. With the library built for alpha chains, this beta chain is off target and its frequency is not meaningful. This sequence joins TRBV6-5 and TRBJ2-7; 7 bases are a match to TRBD1. Germline V gene data show CDR1 as MNHEY and CDR2 as SVGAGI. This CDR3 region has 16 residues. CDR3 nucleotides: TGTGCCAGCAGGCAGACACAGGGGAGCGCCTCCTACGCGCAGTACTTC. As protein: CASRQTQGSASYAQYF.

A remark on this clonotype: Little can be read into the size of this beta chain, an off-target read in a library designed for alpha chains. V gene TRBV10-3 combines with J gene TRBJ2-3; 8 positions match TRBD2. The CDR3 spans 15 residues. J lost 3 bases, V lost 6 bases, and 8 bases had no gene match. Germline loops: CDR1 ENHRY, CDR2 SYGVKD. Here the CDR3 reads CAISGRESATDTQYF. In DNA form, the CDR3 reads TGTGCCATCAGCGGGAGGGAGTCGGCAACAGATACGCAGTATTTT.

As for this clonotype: A library made for alpha chains picked up this beta chain off target, so its size means little. This chain uses TRBV7-3 with TRBJ2-2; D ambiguous. The length of the CDR3 is 13 residues. From germline, CDR1 is SGHTA and CDR2 FQGTGA. Trimming shortened V by 5 bases and J by 4 bases, and 8 bases separated the two germline ends. The CDR3 region is CASSTGSTGELFF. The DNA of the CDR3 is TGTGCCAGCAGCACCGGAAGCACCGGGGAGCTGTTTTTT.

With respect to this clonotype: This beta chain is a stray sequence in a library constructed for alpha chains; its clone size is not meaningful. V usage is TRBV5-4 and J usage is TRBJ2-7, with D unclear. V was cut by 7 bases and J by 7 bases, with 15 bases left in between. CDR1 SGHNT and CDR2 YYREEE come from the germline V gene (reference sequence). The CDR3 length is 12 residues. CDR3 sequence: CASSGETGEQYF. CDR3 nucleotide sequence: TGTGCCAGCTCTGGAGAGACCGGGGAGCAGTACTTC.

Judged by abundance, this clonotype is medium-sized. This beta chain represents an off-target read in a library built for alpha chains; its size is of limited meaning. This chain joins TRBV5-8 and TRBJ2-6; D gene ambiguous. V was pared by 4 bases and J by 3 bases, with 8 bases between. The CDR3 contains 14 residues. Germline V lookup: CDR1 SGHTS, CDR2 YDEGEE. CDR3 sequence: CASSTFGGANVLTF. In DNA, the CDR3 is TGTGCCAGCAGCACCTTTGGTGGGGCCAACGTCCTGACTTTC.

This clonotype has more than one count but fewer than ten. This beta chain is a stray read from a library made for alpha chains; its abundance is not meaningful. J is TRBJ2-3 and V is TRBV19; either TRBD1 or TRBD2 may fit D (5 bases each). Germline assignment: CDR1 LNHDA and CDR2 SQIVND (reference sequence). Trimming took off 3 bases at V and 8 bases at J, with 18 bases between the two ends. This CDR3 has 15 residues. The CDR3 spells CASSMGPGRRGTQYF. CDR3 in DNA: TGTGCCAGTAGTATGGGCCCGGGGCGGCGAGGTACGCAGTATTTT.

This clonotype is judged medium-sized. Because the library targeted alpha chains, this beta chain is an off-target read whose size means little. Written as DNA, the CDR3 is TGTGCCAGCAGCCAAGGGAGACCCAGGACAGGGGGCGAGGACATTCAGTACTTC. Translating gives CASSQGRPRTGGEDIQYF. The V gene is TRBV4-2, the J gene TRBJ2-4, with TRBD1 identical over 11 bases. V was pared by 1 base and J by 8 bases, with 13 bases of the junction left unmatched. Germline V lookup: CDR1 LGHNA, CDR2 YNFKEQ. The CDR3 covers 18 residues.

By share of the sample, this clonotype is medium-sized. This beta chain came through as a stray read in a library set up for alpha chains, and its size says little. CDR3 region: CASSLYLGETQYF. CDR3 in DNA: TGTGCCAGCAGTTTATATCTGGGAGAGACCCAGTACTTC. The chain links TRBV28 to TRBJ2-5; no reliable D call. Trimming removed 1 base at V and 4 bases at J, with 7 bases between. From germline, CDR1 is MDHEN and CDR2 SYDVKM. The CDR3 extends over 13 amino acids.

Concerning this clonotype itself: In a library made to pick up alpha chains, this beta chain is a stray read with a size that means little. This chain joins TRBV29-1 and TRBJ2-5; the match to TRBD2 covers 10 bases. Germline V gene data show CDR1 as SQVTM and CDR2 as ANQGSEA. The CDR3 covers 15 residues. Losses at the gene ends were 5 bases for V and 4 bases for J; bases not matched to a gene: 10. CDR3 region: CSVKTGTSDGETQYF. The CDR3 DNA follows: TGCAGCGTTAAGACCGGGACTAGCGACGGAGAGACCCAGTACTTC. Using reference TRBV29-1 and TRBJ2-5 for the parts outside the CDR3, the full variable domain is SAVISQKPSRDICQRGTSLTIQCQVDSQVTMMFWYRQQPGQSLTLIATANQGSEATYESGFVIDKFPISRPNLTFSTLTVSNMSPEDSSIYLCSVKTGTSDGETQYFGPGTRLLVL.

This clonotype counts as medium-sized (0.01 to 0.1%). A library prepared for alpha chains yielded this beta chain as an off-target read; its size is of little meaning. The chain combines TRBV4-3 with TRBJ2-1; a possible D gene is TRBD2 (6 bases). The CDR3 covers 15 residues. Looked up from germline, CDR1 is LGHNA and CDR2 is YSLEER. Trimming shortened V by 1 base and J by 3 bases, and 10 bases separated the two germline ends. CDR3 in DNA: TGCGCCAGCAGCCAAGGTGGGGGACTCTACAATGAGCAGTTCTTC. It is translated as CASSQGGGLYNEQFF.

Comments on this clonotype: This beta chain is an off-target read within a library intended for alpha chains, so its frequency means little. The chain couples TRBV7-6 to TRBJ1-2; 11 bases are a match to TRBD1. This CDR3 is 19 amino acids long. CDR1 is SGHVS, CDR2 FNYEAQ, per germline. V lost 4 bases, J lost 0 bases, and 13 bases stayed unmatched. As DNA, the CDR3 is TGTGCCAGCAGCTCCTATCCAAGGACAGGGGGCACGGCTAACTATGGCTACACCTTC. It specifies CASSSYPRTGGTANYGYTF.

This clonotype ranks as large (0.1 to 1%). With the library built for alpha chains, this beta chain is off target and its frequency is not meaningful. CDR3 region: CASSPTLKADTQYF. The CDR3 nucleotides are TGTGCCAGCAGCCCTACCTTAAAGGCAGATACGCAGTATTTT. The chain is built from TRBV3-1 and TRBJ2-3; D is ambiguous. Per germline, CDR1 LGHDT and CDR2 YNNKEL (reference sequence). CDR3 length equals 14 residues. Trimming shortened V by 4 bases and J by 4 bases, and 12 bases separated the two germline ends.

As regards this clonotype: This beta chain is off target for a library built for alpha chains, so its abundance means little. The gene calls are TRBV9 and TRBJ2-2; no firm D call. Germline V CDR1 and CDR2: SGDLS, YYNGEE. The V end lost 0 bases, the J end lost 0 bases, and 9 bases lay between the germline ends. CDR3 size: 16 residues. The CDR3 protein is CASSVGAAPNTGELFF. As DNA, the CDR3 is TGTGCCAGCAGCGTAGGGGCGGCTCCGAACACCGGGGAGCTGTTTTTT.

Notes on this clonotype: A library made for alpha chains picked up this beta chain off target, so its size means little. The chain joins TRBV4-3 to TRBJ2-4; 9 nucleotides agree with TRBD1. The germline gives CDR1 LGHNA, CDR2 YSLEER. This CDR3 has 21 amino acids. J gave up 1 base and V 0 bases, and 16 bases lay outside the gene matches. CDR3 loop: CASSQDLSGTGWGLAKNIQYF. The DNA of the CDR3 is TGCGCCAGCAGCCAAGACCTGTCCGGGACAGGGTGGGGATTGGCCAAAAACATTCAGTACTTC.

There are a few counts of this clonotype. This beta chain was picked up by a library intended for alpha chains and is off target, so its count carries little meaning. V is TRBV12-3 or TRBV12-4 and J is TRBJ2-2, with D tentatively TRBD1 or TRBD2 (5 bases each). Trimming cost V 8 bases and J 3 bases, with 10 bases left between them. This CDR3 spans 13 amino acids. CDR3 DNA: TGTGCCAGCGCCCGGGACGACACCGGGGAGCTGTTTTTT. This codes for CASARDDTGELFF.

This clonotype was counted only a few times. This beta chain was picked up by a library intended for alpha chains and is off target, so its count carries little meaning. This sequence joins TRBV25-1 and TRBJ1-2, with a possible D match to TRBD1 (5 bases). V lost 6 bases and J 3 bases, leaving 14 bases between the germline ends. This CDR3 is built from 14 residues. In germline, CDR1 is MGHDK, CDR2 SYGVNS. The CDR3 region is CASREQGRDYGYTF. In nucleotides, the CDR3 is TGTGCCAGCAGGGAGCAGGGTCGGGACTATGGCTACACCTTC.

As regards this clonotype: This beta chain is off target for a library built for alpha chains, so its abundance means little. This chain joins TRBV21-1 and TRBJ2-3. TRBV21-1 is noted as a pseudogene. CDR3 size: 13 residues. CDR3 region: CASSISPTDTQYF. In DNA, the CDR3 is TGTGCCAGCAGCATAAGCCCAACAGATACGCAGTATTTT.